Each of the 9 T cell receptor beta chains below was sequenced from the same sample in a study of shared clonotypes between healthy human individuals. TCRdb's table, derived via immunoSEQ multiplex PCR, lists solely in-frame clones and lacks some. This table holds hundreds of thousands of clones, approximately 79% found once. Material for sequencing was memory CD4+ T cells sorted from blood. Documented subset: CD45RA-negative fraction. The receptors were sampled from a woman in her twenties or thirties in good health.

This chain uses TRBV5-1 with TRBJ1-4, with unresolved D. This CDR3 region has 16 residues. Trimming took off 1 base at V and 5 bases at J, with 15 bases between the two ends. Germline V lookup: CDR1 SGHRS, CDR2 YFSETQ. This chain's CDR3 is CASSLKEPSPNEKLFF. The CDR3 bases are TGCGCCAGCAGCTTGAAAGAGCCAAGCCCGAATGAAAAACTGTTTTTT.

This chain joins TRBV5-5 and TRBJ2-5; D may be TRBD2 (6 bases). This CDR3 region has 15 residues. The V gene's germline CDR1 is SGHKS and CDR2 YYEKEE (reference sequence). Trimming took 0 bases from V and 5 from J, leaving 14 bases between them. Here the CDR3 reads CASSLEGGPMETQYF. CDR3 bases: TGTGCCAGCAGCTTGGAAGGAGGGCCCATGGAGACCCAGTACTTC.

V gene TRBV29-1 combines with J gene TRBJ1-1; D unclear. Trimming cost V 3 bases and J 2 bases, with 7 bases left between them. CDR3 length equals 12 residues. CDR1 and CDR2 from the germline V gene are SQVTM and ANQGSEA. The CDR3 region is CSVEFSNTEAFF. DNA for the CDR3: TGCAGCGTTGAGTTCAGTAACACTGAAGCTTTCTTT.

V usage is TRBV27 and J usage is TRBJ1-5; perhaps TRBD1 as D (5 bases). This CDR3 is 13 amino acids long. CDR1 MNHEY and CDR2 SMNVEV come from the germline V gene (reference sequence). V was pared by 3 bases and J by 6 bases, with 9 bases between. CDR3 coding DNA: TGTGCCAGCAGTTTTGACAGTTTTCAGCCCCAGCATTTT. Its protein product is CASSFDSFQPQHF.

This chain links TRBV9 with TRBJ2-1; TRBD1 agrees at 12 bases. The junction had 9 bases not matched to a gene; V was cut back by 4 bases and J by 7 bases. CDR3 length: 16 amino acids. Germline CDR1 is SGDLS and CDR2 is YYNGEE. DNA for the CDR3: TGTGCCAGCAGCCCCAGGGGGGACAGGGGGCGGAATGAGCAGTTCTTC. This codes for CASSPRGDRGRNEQFF.

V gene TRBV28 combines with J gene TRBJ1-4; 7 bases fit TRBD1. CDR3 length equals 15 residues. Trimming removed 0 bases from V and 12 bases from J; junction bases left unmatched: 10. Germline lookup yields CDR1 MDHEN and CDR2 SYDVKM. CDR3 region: CASSLWGQPTVQLFF. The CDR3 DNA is TGTGCCAGCAGTTTATGGGGACAGCCGACGGTCCAACTGTTTTTT.

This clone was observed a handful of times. The CDR3 coding sequence is TGTGCCAGCTCCTACGGCCCCGGGACAGCTTATGGCTACACCTTC. Protein sequence: CASSYGPGTAYGYTF. The J gene is TRBJ1-2, the V gene TRBV18; 7 bases map to TRBD1. Trimming removed 6 bases from V and 5 bases from J; junction bases left unmatched: 12. Germline values: CDR1 KGHSH, CDR2 LQKENI. This CDR3 has 15 residues.

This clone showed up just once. The CDR3 bases are TGCGCCAGCAGCCCCGGGACACCGGGCCAGGAGACCCAGTACTTC. Protein: CASSPGTPGQETQYF. V is TRBV5-1 and J is TRBJ2-5, with D possibly being TRBD1 (6 bases). V lost 4 bases and J lost 5, with 18 bases in between. Germline assignment: CDR1 SGHRS and CDR2 YFSETQ. The CDR3 has 15 residues.

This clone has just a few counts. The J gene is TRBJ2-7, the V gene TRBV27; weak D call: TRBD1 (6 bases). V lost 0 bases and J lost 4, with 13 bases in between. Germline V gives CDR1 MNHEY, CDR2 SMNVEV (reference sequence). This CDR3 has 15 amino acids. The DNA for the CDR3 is TGTGCCAGCAGTTTATCCTACAGGGCGTCGTACGAGCAGTACTTC. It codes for CASSLSYRASYEQYF.